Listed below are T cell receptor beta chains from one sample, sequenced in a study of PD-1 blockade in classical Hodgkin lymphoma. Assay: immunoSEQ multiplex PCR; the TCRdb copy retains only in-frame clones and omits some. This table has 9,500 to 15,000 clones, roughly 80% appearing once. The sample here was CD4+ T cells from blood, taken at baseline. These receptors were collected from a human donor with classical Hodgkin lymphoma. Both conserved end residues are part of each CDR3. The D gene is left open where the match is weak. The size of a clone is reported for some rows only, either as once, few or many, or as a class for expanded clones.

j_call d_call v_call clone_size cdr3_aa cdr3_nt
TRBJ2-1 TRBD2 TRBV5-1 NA CASSLGDGGSSYNEQFF TGCGCCAGCAGCTTGGGTGACGGGGGGAGCTCCTACAATGAGCAGTTCTTC
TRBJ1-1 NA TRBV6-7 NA CASSYRYRTENTEAFF TGTGCCAGCAGTTACCGATACCGGACAGAGAACACTGAAGCTTTCTTT
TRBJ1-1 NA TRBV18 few CASSPNRNTEAFF TGTGCCAGCTCACCGAACCGGAACACTGAAGCTTTCTTT
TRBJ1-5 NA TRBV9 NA CASSVPRRGGSNQPQHF TGTGCCAGCAGCGTCCCCCGAAGGGGGGGGAGCAATCAGCCCCAGCATTTT
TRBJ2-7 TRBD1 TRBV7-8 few CASSLGQGGYEQYF TGTGCCAGCAGCTTAGGACAGGGGGGATACGAGCAGTACTTC
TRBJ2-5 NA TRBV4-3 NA CASSQMIGFETQYF TGCGCCAGCAGCCAAATGATCGGGTTCGAGACCCAGTACTTC
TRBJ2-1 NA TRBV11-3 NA CASSFDSNEQFF TGTGCCAGCAGCTTTGACAGCAATGAGCAGTTCTTC
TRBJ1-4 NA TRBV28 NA CASYATNEKLFF TGTGCCAGCTATGCAACTAATGAAAAACTGTTTTTT
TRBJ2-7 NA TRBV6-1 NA CASGGSYEQYF TGTGCCAGCGGAGGCTCCTACGAGCAGTACTTC
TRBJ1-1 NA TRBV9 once CASSVEGGGMNTEAFF TGTGCCAGCAGCGTAGAGGGGGGTGGGATGAACACTGAAGCTTTCTTT
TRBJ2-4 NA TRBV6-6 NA CASSFNVAKNIQYF TGTGCCAGCAGTTTCAACGTAGCCAAAAACATTCAGTACTTC
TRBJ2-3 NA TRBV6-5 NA CASMRGDTQYF TGTGCCAGCATGAGAGGAGATACGCAGTATTTT
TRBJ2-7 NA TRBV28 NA CASGSYEQYF TGTGCCAGCGGGTCCTACGAGCAGTACTTC
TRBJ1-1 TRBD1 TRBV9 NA CASSPRGTGRTEAFF TGTGCCAGCAGCCCCAGAGGGACAGGACGCACTGAAGCTTTCTTT
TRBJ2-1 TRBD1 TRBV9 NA CASSVGAGTGANNEQFF TGTGCCAGCAGCGTAGGTGCAGGGACAGGGGCAAACAATGAGCAGTTCTTC
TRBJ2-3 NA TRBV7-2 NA CASSLASRIDTQYF TGTGCCAGCAGCTTAGCCAGCCGCATTGATACGCAGTATTTT
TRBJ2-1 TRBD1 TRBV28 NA CASSSLRDRFF TGTGCCAGCAGTTCCCTCCGGGACAGGTTCTTC
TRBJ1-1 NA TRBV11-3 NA CASSFGLNTEAFF TGTGCCAGCAGCTTCGGTTTGAACACTGAAGCTTTCTTT
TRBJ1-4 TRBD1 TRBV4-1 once CASSPTGGKGKLFF TGCGCCAGCAGCCCGACAGGGGGTAAAGGGAAACTGTTTTTT
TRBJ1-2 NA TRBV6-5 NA CASSLLCRKTYGYTF TGTGCCAGCAGTTTGCTATGTAGAAAGACCTATGGCTACACCTTC
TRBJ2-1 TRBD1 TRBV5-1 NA CASTLLGTGYNEQFF TGCGCCAGCACCTTGCTCGGGACAGGATACAATGAGCAGTTCTTC
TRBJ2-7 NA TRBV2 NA CASQGSYEQYF TGTGCCAGCCAGGGATCCTACGAGCAGTACTTC
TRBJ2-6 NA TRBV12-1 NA CASSVNCYRTKSGQRPDF TGTGCCAGCAGCGTGAATTGTTATAGGACAAAGTCGGGCCAACGTCCTGACTTC
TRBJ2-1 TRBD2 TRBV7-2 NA CASSLVLAGANEQFF TGTGCCAGCAGCTTAGTACTAGCGGGGGCCAATGAGCAGTTCTTC
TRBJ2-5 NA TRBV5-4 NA CASSLDRAAETQYF TGTGCCAGCAGCTTGGACAGGGCAGCGGAGACCCAGTACTTC
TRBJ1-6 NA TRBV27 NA CASSLSKATNSPLHF TGTGCCAGCAGTTTATCGAAGGCGACTAATTCACCCCTCCACTTT
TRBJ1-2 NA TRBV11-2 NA CASSLDLALGYTF TGCGCCAGCAGCTTAGATCTGGCTCTGGGCTACACCTTC
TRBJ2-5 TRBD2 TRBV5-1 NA CASSSTSRETQYF TGCGCCAGCAGCTCGACTAGCCGGGAGACCCAGTACTTC
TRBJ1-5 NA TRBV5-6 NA CASSFRGSDQPQHF TGTGCCAGCAGCTTTCGGGGATCTGATCAGCCCCAGCATTTT
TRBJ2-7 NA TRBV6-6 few CASSYSWAGDYEQYF TGTGCCAGCAGTTACTCGTGGGCAGGGGATTACGAGCAGTACTTC
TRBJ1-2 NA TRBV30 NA CAWSGLYRDGYTF TGTGCCTGGAGTGGCCTATACAGGGACGGCTACACCTTC
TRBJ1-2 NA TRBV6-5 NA CASKAGWAYGYGYTF TGTGCCAGCAAAGCGGGGTGGGCTTATGGCTATGGCTACACCTTC
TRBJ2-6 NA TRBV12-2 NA CASRRQNTGTGANVLTF TGTGCAAGTCGCCGACAAAACACAGGGACTGGGGCCAACGTCCTGACTTTC
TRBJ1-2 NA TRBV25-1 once CASSETGRNGYTF TGTGCCAGCAGTGAAACAGGGAGAAATGGCTACACCTTC
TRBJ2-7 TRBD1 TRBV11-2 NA CASRSPGTGVYEQYF TGTGCCAGCAGGAGCCCCGGGACAGGGGTCTACGAGCAGTACTTC
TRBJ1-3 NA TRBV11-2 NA CASSLFKGAGNTIYF TGTGCCAGCAGCCTATTTAAGGGGGCTGGAAACACCATATATTTT
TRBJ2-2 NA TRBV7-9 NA CASSPGPGELFF TGTGCCAGCAGCCCCGGCCCCGGGGAGCTGTTTTTT
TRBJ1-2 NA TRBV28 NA CASSGGAFPSNYGYTF TGTGCCAGCAGCGGCGGGGCATTCCCCTCTAACTATGGCTACACCTTC
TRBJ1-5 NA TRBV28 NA CASTLTGANQPQHF TGTGCCAGCACTCTGACGGGGGCAAATCAGCCCCAACATTTT
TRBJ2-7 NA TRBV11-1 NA CASSKITGPREQYF TGTGCCAGCAGCAAAATCACAGGTCCGAGGGAGCAGTACTTC
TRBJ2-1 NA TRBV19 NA CASSLGRRNNEQFF TGTGCCAGTAGTCTCGGGAGACGAAACAATGAGCAGTTCTTC
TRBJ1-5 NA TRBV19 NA CASRVDRSPQPQHF TGTGCCAGTAGGGTAGACAGGAGCCCACAGCCCCAGCATTTT
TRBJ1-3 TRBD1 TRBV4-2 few CASSPRQGAGNTIYF TGTGCCAGCAGCCCCCGACAGGGGGCTGGAAACACCATATATTTT
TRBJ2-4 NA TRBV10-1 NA CASSESGDGKNIQYF TGCGCCAGCAGTGAGTCGGGGGACGGAAAAAACATTCAGTACTTC
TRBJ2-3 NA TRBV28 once CASTGPRGQGTDTQYF TGTGCCAGCACTGGTCCACGTGGGCAAGGGACAGATACGCAGTATTTT
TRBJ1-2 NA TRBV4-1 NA CASSQDGGGRDYGYTF TGCGCCAGCAGCCAAGATGGGGGGGGCCGGGACTATGGCTACACCTTC
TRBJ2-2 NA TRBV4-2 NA CASSHLDRATGELFF TGTGCCAGCAGCCACCTGGACAGAGCCACCGGGGAGCTGTTTTTT
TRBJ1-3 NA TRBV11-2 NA CASSSLYGSGNTIYF TGTGCCAGCAGCTCCCTGTACGGGTCTGGAAACACCATATATTTT
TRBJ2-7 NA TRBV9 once CASSAPEYPYEQYF TGTGCCAGCAGCGCACCCGAATACCCCTACGAGCAGTACTTC
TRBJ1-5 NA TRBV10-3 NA CAISEEGISNQPQHF TGTGCCATCAGTGAGGAGGGGATTAGCAATCAGCCCCAGCATTTT
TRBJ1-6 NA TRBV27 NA CASTTTFGFNSPLHF TGTGCCAGCACCACAACATTTGGTTTTAATTCACCCCTCCACTTT
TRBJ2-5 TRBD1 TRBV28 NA CASRETGRETQYF TGTGCCAGCAGGGAGACAGGGAGAGAGACCCAGTACTTC
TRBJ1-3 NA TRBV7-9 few CASSLAGSGNTIYF TGTGCCAGCAGCTTAGCGGGTTCTGGAAACACCATATATTTT
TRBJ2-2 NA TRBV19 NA CASSREGANTGELFF TGTGCCAGTAGTAGGGAGGGGGCAAACACCGGGGAGCTGTTTTTT
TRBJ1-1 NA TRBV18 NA CASSLQSPNTEAFF TGTGCCAGCTCACTTCAGTCACCGAACACTGAAGCTTTCTTT
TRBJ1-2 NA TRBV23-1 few CASSTRAYGYTF TGCGCCAGCAGTACTCGGGCCTATGGCTACACCTTC